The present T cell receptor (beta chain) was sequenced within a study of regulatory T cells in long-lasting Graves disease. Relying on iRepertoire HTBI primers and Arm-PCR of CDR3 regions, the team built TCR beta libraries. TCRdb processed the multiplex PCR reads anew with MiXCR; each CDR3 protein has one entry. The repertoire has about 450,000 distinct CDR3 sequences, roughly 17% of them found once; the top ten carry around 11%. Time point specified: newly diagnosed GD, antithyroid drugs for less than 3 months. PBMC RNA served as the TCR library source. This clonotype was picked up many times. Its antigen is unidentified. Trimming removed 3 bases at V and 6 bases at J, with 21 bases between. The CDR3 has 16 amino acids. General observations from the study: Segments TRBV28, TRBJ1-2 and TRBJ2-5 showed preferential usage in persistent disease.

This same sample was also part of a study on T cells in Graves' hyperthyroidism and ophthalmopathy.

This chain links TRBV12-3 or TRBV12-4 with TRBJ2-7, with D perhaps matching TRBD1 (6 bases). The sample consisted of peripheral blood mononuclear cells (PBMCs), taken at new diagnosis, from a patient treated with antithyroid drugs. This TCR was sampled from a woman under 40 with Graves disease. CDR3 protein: CASSFSPGQRNSEQYF. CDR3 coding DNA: TGTGCCAGCAGTTTTAGTCCCGGACAGCGGAATAGCGAGCAGTACTTC.